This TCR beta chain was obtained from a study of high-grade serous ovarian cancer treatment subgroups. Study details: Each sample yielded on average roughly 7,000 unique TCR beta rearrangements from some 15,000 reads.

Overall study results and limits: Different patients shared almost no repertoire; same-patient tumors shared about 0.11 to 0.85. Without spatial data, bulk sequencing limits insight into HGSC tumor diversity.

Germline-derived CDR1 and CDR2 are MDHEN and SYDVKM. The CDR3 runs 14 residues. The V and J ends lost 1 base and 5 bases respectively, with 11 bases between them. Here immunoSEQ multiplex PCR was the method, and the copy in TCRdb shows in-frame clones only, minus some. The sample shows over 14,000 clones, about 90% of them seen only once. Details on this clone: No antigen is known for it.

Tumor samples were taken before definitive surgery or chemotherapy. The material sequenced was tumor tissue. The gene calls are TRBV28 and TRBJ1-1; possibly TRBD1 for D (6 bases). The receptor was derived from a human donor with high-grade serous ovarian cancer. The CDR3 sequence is CASSLSGGYTEAFF. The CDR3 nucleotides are TGTGCCAGCAGTTTATCGGGGGGCTATACTGAAGCTTTCTTT.